This T cell receptor beta chain was sequenced for a study of cytomegalovirus exposure and HLA in healthy donors. Amplification used 60 Vbeta primers and 13 Jbeta primers. Only in-frame clones appear in the TCRdb table, and some are missing; sequencing was by immunoSEQ multiplex PCR. The table lists some 150,000 clones, 80% to 85% of them singletons. This clone appeared a few times. V was shortened by 3 bases and J by 1 base, with 9 bases between the two germline ends. The CDR3 runs to 13 residues. The V gene's germline CDR1 is SQVTM and CDR2 ANQGSEA. This rearrangement joins TRBV29-1 to TRBJ1-2, with D unresolved. The sequence derives from a boy between 2 and 15 years old in good health and CMV-seronegative. Material for sequencing was PBMCs. CDR3 in amino acids: CSVDEGINYGYTF. The DNA of the CDR3 is TGCAGCGTTGATGAGGGAATTAACTATGGCTACACCTTC.